This T cell receptor beta chain was identified in a study of CD8 T cells in ankylosing spondylitis. Study conclusions and caveats: Apparently characteristic of ankylosing spondylitis blood was a TCR beta motif (fewer than 10 highly homologous variants).

Germline-derived CDR1 and CDR2 are DFQATT and SNEGSKA (reference sequence). The J segment lost 1 base and the V segment lost 3 bases, leaving 1 base of the junction unmatched. This CDR3 has 14 residues. This clonotype was seen ten or more times. Its antigen remains unidentified. With molecular barcodes, quantitative 5'-RACE was used to make the TCR beta libraries. From the 5' RACE reads, TCRdb called clonotypes with MiXCR, one entry per CDR3 protein. The table includes 200,000 to 250,000 distinct CDR3 sequences, about 7% detected once. The sequencing sample was made of blood, either unsorted or a sorted T cell fraction (not recorded which). The source of this sequence is a male donor with ankylosing spondylitis. V is TRBV20-1 and J is TRBJ1-5; 9 bases map to TRBD1. The CDR3 spells CSARDRGSNQPQHF. The DNA for the CDR3 is TGCAGTGCTAGGGACAGGGGAAGCAATCAGCCCCAGCATTTT.